Detailed here is one TCR beta chain. This specimen belongs to a study of cytomegalovirus exposure and HLA in healthy donors. 60 Vbeta and 13 Jbeta primers were used in PCR. Method: immunoSEQ multiplex PCR; TCRdb's copy keeps in-frame clones and lacks some. This sample has 55,000 to 85,000 clones, with 55% to 75% found just once. The CDR3 has 12 residues. V was clipped by 7 bases and J by 4 bases, with 10 bases between them. Germline V gene data show CDR1 as LNHDA and CDR2 as SQIVND (reference sequence). This TCR was sampled from a middle-aged woman in good health and CMV-seropositive. The genes are TRBV19 and TRBJ1-2; D gene ambiguous. The sample taken for sequencing was PBMCs. The CDR3 reads CASKTVPYGYTF. CDR3 DNA sequence: TGTGCCAGTAAAACAGTTCCCTATGGCTACACCTTC.